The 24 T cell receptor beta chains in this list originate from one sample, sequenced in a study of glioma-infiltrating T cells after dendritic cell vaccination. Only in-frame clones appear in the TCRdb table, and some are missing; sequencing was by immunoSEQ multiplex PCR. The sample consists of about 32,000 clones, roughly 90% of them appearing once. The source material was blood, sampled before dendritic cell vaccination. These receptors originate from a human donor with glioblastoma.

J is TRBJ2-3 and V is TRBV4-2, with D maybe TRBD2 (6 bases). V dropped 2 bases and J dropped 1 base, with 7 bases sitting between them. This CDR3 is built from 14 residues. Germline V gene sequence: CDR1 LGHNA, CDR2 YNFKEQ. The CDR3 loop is CASSQPGGTDTQYF. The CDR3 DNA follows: TGTGCCAGCAGCCAACCGGGGGGCACAGATACGCAGTATTTT.

The CDR3 sequence: CASSATGDSYNEQFF. The DNA of the CDR3 is TGTGCCAGCAGCGCCACAGGGGATTCCTACAATGAGCAGTTCTTC. The chain carries TRBV7-9 and TRBJ2-1; 7 bases agree with TRBD1. V gave up 5 bases and J gave up 1 base; unmatched junction bases: 5. CDR1 and CDR2 from the germline V gene are SEHNR and FQNEAQ (reference sequence). The CDR3 has 15 residues. The complete variable domain, with remaining parts taken from reference TRBV7-9 and TRBJ2-1, reads DTGVSQNPRHKITKRGQNVTFRCDPISEHNRLYWYRQTLGQGPEFLTYFQNEAQLEKSRLLSDRFSAERPKGSFSTLEIQRTEQGDSAMYLCASSATGDSYNEQFFGPGTRLTVL.

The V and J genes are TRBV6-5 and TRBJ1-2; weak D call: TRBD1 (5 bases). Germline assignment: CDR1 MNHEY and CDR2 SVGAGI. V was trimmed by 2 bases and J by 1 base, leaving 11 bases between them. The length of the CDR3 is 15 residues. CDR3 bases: TGTGCCAGCAGTTACCTGGACAAGCTTAACTATGGCTACACCTTC. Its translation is CASSYLDKLNYGYTF.

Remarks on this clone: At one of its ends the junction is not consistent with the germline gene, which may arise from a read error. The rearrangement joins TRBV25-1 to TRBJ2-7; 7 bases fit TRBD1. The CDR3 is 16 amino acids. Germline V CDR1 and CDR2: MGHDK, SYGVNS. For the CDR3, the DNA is TGTGCCAGCAGTAAATCTTACAGGGGCCCCTCCGACGAGCAGTACTTC. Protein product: CASSKSYRGPSDEQYF.

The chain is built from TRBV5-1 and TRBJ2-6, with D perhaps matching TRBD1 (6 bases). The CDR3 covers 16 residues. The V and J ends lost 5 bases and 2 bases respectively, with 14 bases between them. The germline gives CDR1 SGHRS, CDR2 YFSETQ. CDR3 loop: CASRSGRGTGANVLTF. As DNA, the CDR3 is TGCGCCAGCAGGTCTGGCAGGGGAACTGGGGCCAACGTCCTGACTTTC.

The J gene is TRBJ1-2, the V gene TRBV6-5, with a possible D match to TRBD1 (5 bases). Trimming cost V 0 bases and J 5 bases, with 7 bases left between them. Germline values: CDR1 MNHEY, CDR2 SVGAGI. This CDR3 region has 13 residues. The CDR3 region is CASSYSGGYGYTF. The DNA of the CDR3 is TGTGCCAGCAGTTACTCGGGGGGGTATGGCTACACCTTC.

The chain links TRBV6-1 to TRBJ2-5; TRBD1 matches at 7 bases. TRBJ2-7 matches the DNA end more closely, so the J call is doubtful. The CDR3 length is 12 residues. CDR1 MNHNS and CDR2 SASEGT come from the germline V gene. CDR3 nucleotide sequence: TGTGCCAGCGGGGCAGGGGGCTACGAGCAGTACTTC. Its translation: CASGAGGYEQYF.

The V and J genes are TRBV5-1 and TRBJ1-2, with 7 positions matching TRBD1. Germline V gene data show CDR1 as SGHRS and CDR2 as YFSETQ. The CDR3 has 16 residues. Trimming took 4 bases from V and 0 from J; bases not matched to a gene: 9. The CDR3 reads CASSPGTASANYGYTF. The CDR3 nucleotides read TGCGCCAGCAGCCCCGGGACAGCTTCAGCTAACTATGGCTACACCTTC.

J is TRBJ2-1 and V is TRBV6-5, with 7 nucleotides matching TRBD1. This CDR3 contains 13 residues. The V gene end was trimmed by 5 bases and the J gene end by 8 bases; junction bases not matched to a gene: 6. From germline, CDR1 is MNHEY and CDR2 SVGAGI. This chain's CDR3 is CASSRTGSDEQFF. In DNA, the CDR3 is TGTGCCAGCAGTAGGACAGGTTCGGATGAGCAGTTCTTC.

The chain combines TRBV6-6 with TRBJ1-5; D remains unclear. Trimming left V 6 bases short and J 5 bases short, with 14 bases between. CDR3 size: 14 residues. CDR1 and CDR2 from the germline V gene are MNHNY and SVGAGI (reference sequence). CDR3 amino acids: CASSAAGTYQPQHF. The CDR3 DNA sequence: TGTGCCAGCAGCGCGGCGGGAACGTATCAGCCCCAGCATTTT.

CDR3 sequence reads: CASSWRQNSPLHF. CDR3 bases: TGTGCCAGCAGTTGGAGACAGAATTCACCCCTCCACTTT. The chain couples TRBV27 to TRBJ1-6; tentative D call: TRBD1 (5 bases). The CDR3 totals 13 residues. Between the trimmed V and J ends, which lost 4 bases and 7 bases, there was a span of 8 bases. Germline lookup yields CDR1 MNHEY and CDR2 SMNVEV (reference sequence).

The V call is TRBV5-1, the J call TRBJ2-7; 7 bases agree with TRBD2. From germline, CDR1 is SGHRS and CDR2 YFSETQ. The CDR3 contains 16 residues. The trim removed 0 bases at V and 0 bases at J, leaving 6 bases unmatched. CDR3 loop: CASSLDLAVSSYEQYF. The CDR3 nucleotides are TGCGCCAGCAGCTTGGATCTAGCGGTGAGCTCCTACGAGCAGTACTTC.

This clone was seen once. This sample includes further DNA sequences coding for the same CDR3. The CDR3, as DNA: TGTGCCAGCAGCTCGACAGGGAAATATTCACCCCTCCACTTT. It yields the protein CASSSTGKYSPLHF. J is TRBJ1-6 and V is TRBV5-4, with TRBD1 matching 7 bases. This CDR3 has 14 amino acids. V was pared by 3 bases and J by 8 bases, with 5 bases of the junction left unmatched. Per the germline V gene, CDR1 is SGHNT and CDR2 is YYREEE (reference sequence).

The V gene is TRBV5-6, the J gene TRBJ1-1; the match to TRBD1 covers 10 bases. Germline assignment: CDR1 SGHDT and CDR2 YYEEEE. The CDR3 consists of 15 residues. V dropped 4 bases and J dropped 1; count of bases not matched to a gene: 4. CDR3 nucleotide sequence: TGTGCCAGCAGCGAGACAGGGGGCTGGAACACTGAAGCTTTCTTT. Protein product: CASSETGGWNTEAFF.

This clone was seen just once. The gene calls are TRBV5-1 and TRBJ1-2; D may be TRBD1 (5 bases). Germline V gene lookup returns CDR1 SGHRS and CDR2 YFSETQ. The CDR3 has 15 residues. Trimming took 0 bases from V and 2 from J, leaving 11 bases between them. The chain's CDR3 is CASSLDQGWNYGYTF. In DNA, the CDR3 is TGCGCCAGCAGCTTGGATCAGGGTTGGAACTATGGCTACACCTTC.

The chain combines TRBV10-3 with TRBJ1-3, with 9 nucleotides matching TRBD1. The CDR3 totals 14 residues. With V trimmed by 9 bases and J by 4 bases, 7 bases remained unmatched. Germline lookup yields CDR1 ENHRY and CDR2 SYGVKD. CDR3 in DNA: TGTGCCATTAAAGGACAGGGGAAGGGAAACACCATATATTTT. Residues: CAIKGQGKGNTIYF.

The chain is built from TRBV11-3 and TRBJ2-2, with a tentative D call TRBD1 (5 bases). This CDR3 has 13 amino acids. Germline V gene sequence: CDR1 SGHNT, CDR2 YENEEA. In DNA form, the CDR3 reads TGTGCATCCAGCAGGGAGAACACCGGGGAGCTGTTTTTT. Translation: CASSRENTGELFF.

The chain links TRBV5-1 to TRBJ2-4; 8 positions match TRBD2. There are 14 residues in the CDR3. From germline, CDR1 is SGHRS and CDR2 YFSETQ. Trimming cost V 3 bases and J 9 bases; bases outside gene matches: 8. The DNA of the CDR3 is TGCGCCAGCAGCTCGGAGCGGGGGAGGAGCATTCAGTACTTC. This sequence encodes CASSSERGRSIQYF.

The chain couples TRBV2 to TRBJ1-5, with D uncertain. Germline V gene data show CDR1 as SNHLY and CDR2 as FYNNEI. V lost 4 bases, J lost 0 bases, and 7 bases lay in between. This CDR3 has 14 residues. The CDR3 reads CASSATNSNQPQHF. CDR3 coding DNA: TGTGCCAGCAGTGCGACAAATAGCAATCAGCCCCAGCATTTT.

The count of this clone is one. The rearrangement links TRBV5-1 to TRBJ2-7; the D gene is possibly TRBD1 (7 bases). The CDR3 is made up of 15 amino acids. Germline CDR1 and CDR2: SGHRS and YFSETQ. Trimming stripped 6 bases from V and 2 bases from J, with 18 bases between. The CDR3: CASTSGGGGPYEQYF. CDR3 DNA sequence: TGCGCCAGCACCTCGGGCGGAGGGGGCCCCTACGAGCAGTACTTC.

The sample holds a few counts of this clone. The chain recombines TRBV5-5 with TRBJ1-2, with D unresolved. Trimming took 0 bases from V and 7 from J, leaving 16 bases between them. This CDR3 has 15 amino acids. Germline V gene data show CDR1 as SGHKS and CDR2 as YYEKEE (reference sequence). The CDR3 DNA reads TGTGCCAGCAGCTTGGATTCGACTTTCCTCGGTGGCTACACCTTC. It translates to CASSLDSTFLGGYTF.

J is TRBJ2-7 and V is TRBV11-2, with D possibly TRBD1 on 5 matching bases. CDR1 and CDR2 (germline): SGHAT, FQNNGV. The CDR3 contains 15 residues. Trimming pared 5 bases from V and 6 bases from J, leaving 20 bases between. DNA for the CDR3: TGTGCCAGCAGCCAAGGGGTTGCGGCCCTGGGCGAGCAGTACTTC. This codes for CASSQGVAALGEQYF.

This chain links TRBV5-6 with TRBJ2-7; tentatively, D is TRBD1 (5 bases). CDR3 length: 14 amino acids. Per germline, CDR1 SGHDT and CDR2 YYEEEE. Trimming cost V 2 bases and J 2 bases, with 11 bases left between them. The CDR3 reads CASSLGALAYEQYF. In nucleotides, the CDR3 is TGTGCCAGCAGCTTAGGGGCTCTAGCCTACGAGCAGTACTTC.

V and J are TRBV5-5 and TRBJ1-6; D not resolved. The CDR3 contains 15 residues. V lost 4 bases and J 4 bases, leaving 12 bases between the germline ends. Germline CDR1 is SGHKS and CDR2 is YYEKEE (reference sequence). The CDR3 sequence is CASSAGELYNSPLHF. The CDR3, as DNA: TGTGCCAGCAGCGCCGGGGAGCTTTATAATTCACCCCTCCACTTT.